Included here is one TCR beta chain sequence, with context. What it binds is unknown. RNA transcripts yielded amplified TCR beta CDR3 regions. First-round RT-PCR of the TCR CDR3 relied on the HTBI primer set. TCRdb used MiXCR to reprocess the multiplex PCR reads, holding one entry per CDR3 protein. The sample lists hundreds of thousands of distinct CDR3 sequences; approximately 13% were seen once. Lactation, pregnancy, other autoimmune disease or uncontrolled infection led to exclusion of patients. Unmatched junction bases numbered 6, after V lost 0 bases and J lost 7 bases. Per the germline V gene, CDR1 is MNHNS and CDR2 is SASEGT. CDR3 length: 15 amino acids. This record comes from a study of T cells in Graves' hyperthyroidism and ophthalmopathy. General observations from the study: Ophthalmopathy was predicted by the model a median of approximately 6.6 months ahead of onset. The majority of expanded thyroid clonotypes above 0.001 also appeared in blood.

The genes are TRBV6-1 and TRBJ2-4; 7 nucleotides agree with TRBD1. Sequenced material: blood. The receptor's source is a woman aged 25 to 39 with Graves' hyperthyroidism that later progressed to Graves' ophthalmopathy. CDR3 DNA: TGTGCCAGCAGTGAAGCGAGGGGGCGAGGGAACATTCAGTACTTC. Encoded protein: CASSEARGRGNIQYF.